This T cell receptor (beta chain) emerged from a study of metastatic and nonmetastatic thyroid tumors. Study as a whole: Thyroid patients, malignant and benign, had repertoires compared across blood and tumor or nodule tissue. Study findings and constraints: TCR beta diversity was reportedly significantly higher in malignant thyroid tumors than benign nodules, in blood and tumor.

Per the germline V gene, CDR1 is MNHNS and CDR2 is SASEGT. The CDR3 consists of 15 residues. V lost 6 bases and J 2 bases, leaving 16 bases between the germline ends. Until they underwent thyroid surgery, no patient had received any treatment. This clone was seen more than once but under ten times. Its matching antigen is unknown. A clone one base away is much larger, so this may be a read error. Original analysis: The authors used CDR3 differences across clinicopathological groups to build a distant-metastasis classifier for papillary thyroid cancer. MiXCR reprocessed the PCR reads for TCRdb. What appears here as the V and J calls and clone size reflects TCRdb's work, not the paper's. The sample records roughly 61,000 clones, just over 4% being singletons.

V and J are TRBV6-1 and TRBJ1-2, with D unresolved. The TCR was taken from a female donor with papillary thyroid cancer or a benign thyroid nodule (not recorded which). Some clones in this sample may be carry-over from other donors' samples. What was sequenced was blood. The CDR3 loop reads CASRDRLQWNYGYTF. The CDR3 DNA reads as TGTGCCAGCAGAGATCGGCTTCAGTGGAACTATGGCTACACCTTC.